This TCR beta chain came from a study of radiotherapy plus CTLA-4 blockade in lung cancer. About the research overall: Disease control was achieved by around 32% of patients, and objective responses by around 17%.

The table came from immunoSEQ multiplex PCR; TCRdb's copy has only in-frame clones and leaves some out. The sample carries some 46,000 clones, roughly 80% recorded once. The V and J ends lost 1 base and 6 bases, in that order; junction bases with no gene match: 5. The CDR3 has 15 residues. Germline V gives CDR1 SEHNR, CDR2 FQNEAQ (reference sequence). The source was peripheral blood, collected from a patient treated with radiotherapy plus ipilimumab. The receptor was derived from a human donor with non-small cell lung cancer who had stable disease on radiotherapy plus ipilimumab. The chain carries TRBV7-9 and TRBJ1-5, with TRBD1 matching over 8 bases. CDR3 sequence reads: CASSLGDRSSQPQHF. The CDR3 nucleotides read TGTGCCAGCAGCTTAGGGGACAGGAGTTCTCAGCCCCAGCATTTT.